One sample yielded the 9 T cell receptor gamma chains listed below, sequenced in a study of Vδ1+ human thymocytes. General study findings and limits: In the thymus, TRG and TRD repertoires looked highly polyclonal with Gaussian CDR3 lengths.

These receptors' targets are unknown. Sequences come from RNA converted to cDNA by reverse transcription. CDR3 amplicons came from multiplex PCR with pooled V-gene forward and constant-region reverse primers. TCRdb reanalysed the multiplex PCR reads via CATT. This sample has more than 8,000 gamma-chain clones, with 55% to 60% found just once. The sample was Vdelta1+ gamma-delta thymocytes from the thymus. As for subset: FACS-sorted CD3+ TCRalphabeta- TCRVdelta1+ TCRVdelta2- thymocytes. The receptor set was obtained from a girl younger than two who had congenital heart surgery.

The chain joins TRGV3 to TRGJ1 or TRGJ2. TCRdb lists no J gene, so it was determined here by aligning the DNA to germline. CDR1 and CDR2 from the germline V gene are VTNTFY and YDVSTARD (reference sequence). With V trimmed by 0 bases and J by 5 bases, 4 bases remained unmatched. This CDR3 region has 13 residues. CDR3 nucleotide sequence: TGTGCCACCTGGGACAGGTCTAATTATAAGAAACTCTTT. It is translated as CATWDRSNYKKLF.

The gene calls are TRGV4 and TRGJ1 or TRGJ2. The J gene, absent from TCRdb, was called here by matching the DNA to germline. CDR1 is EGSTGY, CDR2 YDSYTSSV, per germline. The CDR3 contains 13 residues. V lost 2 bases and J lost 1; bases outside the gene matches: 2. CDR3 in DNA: TGTGCCACCTGGGATGCTAATTATTATAAGAAACTCTTT. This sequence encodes CATWDANYYKKLF.

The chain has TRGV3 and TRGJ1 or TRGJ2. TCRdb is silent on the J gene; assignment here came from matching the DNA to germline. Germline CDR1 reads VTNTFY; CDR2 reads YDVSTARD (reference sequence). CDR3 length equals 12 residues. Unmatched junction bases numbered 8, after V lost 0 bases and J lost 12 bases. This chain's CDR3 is CATWDRQYRKLF. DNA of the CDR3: TGTGCCACCTGGGACAGGCAGTATCGGAAACTCTTT.

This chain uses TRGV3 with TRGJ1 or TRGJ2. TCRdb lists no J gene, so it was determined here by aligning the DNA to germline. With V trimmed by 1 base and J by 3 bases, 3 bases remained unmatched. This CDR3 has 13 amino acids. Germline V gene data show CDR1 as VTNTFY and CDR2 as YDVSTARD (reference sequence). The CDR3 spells CATWDSSYYKKLF. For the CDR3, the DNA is TGTGCCACCTGGGACAGTTCTTATTATAAGAAACTCTTT.

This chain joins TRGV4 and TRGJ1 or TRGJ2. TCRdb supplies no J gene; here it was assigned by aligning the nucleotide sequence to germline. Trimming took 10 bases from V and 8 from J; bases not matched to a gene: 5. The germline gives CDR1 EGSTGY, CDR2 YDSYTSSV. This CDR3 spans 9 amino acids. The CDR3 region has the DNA TGTGCCACACATCATAAGAAACTCTTT. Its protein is CATHHKKLF.

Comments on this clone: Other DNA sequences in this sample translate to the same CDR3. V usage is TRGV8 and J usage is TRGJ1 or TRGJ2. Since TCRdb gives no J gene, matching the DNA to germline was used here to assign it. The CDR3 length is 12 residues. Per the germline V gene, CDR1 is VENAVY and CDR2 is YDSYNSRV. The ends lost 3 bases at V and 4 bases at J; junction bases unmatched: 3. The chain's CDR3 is CATWDPYYKKLF. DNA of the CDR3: TGTGCCACCTGGGATCCCTATTATAAGAAACTCTTT.

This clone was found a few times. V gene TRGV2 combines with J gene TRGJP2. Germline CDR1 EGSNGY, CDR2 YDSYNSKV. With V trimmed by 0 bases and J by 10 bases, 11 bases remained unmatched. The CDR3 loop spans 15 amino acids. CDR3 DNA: TGTGCCACCTGGGACGGGGCAAGCAGCGGTTGGATCAAGACGTTT. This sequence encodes CATWDGASSGWIKTF.

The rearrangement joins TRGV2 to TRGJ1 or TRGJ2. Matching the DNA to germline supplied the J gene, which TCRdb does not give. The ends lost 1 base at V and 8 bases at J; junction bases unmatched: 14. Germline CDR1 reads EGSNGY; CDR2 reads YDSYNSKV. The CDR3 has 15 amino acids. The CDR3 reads CATWDGGAGPHKKLF. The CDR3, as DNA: TGTGCCACCTGGGACGGCGGAGCAGGTCCGCATAAGAAACTCTTT.

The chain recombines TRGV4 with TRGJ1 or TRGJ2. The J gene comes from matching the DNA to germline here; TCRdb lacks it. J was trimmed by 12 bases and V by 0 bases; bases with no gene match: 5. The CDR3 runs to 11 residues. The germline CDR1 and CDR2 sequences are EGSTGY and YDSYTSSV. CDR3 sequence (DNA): TGTGCCACCTGGGATGGGCGGGGGAAACTCTTT. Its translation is CATWDGRGKLF.